The 5 T cell receptor beta chains reported below all come from one sample, sequenced in a study of T cell clones after liver transplantation. Assay: immunoSEQ multiplex PCR; the TCRdb copy retains only in-frame clones and omits some. The sample yields about 120,000 clones, 75% to 95% seen once. The material was CD4+ T cells from blood, obtained 12 months after liver transplant. The receptors derive from a human patient who received a liver transplant. Some of the T cells may derive from the graft donor.

J is TRBJ2-1 and V is TRBV4-1, with 8 bases fitting TRBD2. Germline CDR1 reads MGHRA; CDR2 reads YSYEKL. The CDR3 length is 14 residues. Germline trimming cut 0 bases from V and 7 bases from J; bases unmatched to any gene: 2. CDR3: CASSQDGGRNEQFF. The CDR3 region has the DNA TGCGCCAGCAGCCAAGATGGCGGGAGGAATGAGCAGTTCTTC.

V is TRBV7-2 and J is TRBJ2-1; 8 bases fit TRBD2. Germline CDR1 SGHTA, CDR2 FQGNSA. CDR3 length equals 15 residues. V gave up 3 bases and J gave up 5 bases; unmatched junction bases: 6. The CDR3 region has the DNA TGTGCCAGCAGCTTCGGACTAGCCGTTAACAATGAGCAGTTCTTC. Translated, it gives CASSFGLAVNNEQFF.

The CDR3 coding sequence is TGTGCCACCACCACAGGACAGGGGAACACTGAAGCTTTCTTT. Its translation is CATTTGQGNTEAFF. The J gene is TRBJ1-1, the V gene TRBV10-3; 8 bases match TRBD1. Losses at the gene ends were 10 bases for V and 1 base for J; bases not matched to a gene: 8. This CDR3 spans 14 amino acids. The V gene's germline CDR1 is ENHRY and CDR2 SYGVKD.

V usage is TRBV7-6 and J usage is TRBJ2-2; no clear D. V was cut by 8 bases and J by 0 bases, with 10 bases left in between. The germline V gene encodes CDR1 SGHVS and CDR2 FNYEAQ. This CDR3 spans 14 amino acids. The CDR3 is CASSPLANTGELFF. The CDR3 nucleotides are TGTGCCAGCTCCCCTCTCGCGAACACCGGGGAGCTGTTTTTT. The variable domain in full, completed from reference TRBV7-6 and TRBJ2-2, reads GAGVSQSPRYKVTKRGQDVALRCDPISGHVSLYWYRQALGQGPEFLTYFNYEAQQDKSGLPNDRFSAERPEGSISTLTIQRTEQRDSAMYRCASSPLANTGELFFGEGSRLTVL.

The CDR3 bases are TGCGCCAGCAGCTTGGAATCGGGGAACACAGATACGCAGTATTTT. Amino acid sequence: CASSLESGNTDTQYF. The chain recombines TRBV5-1 with TRBJ2-3; D is possibly TRBD2 (5 bases). V was cut by 0 bases and J by 2 bases, with 10 bases left in between. The CDR3 contains 15 residues. In germline, CDR1 is SGHRS, CDR2 YFSETQ.